Included here is one TCR beta chain sequence, with context. Its specificity is not known. This sample is drawn from a study of tumor and adjacent non-tumor tissue in lung cancer. The wider study: The patients, approximately nine men and four to six women, were about 31 to 80 with stage I to III disease. Study-level findings and limits: Tumor tissue had significantly higher TCR diversity than normal lung.

Germline CDR1 is SGHRS and CDR2 is YFSETQ. Trimming pared 0 bases from V and 4 bases from J, leaving 14 bases between. This CDR3 has 15 amino acids. RNA was extracted from bulk tissue without any cell sorting. More than 3 cm separated this lung sample from the edge of the tumor. Newly diagnosed lung cancer patients had thoracic surgery in China, August–November 2014, without prior chemotherapy. The library came from three nested PCR rounds adapted from ARM-PCR protocols. TCRdb used MiXCR to reprocess the multiplex PCR reads, holding one entry per CDR3 protein. Of tens of thousands of distinct CDR3 sequences detected, roughly two thirds appear once; the ten largest clones hold less than 40%.

Sequencing was carried out using distant non-tumor lung tissue. The origin of this receptor is a man aged 65-85 years with non-small cell lung cancer. This chain links TRBV5-1 with TRBJ2-7, with D maybe TRBD2 (6 bases). The CDR3 region has the DNA TGCGCCAGCAGCTTGGGCGGGACCACCCGTTACGAGCAGTACTTC. Protein sequence: CASSLGGTTRYEQYF.